This TCR beta chain came from a study of shared clonotypes between healthy human individuals. About the study: Sampling drew on donors who were two women and a few men aged 18 to 49. A donor's plate count was three for CD4 naive and three for CD4 memory; CD8 naive had two and CD8 memory one. Study-wide results and limits: Generation probabilities of non-shared clonotypes were lower (relative to those shared by all four donors).

Profiled with immunoSEQ multiplex PCR; TCRdb holds only in-frame clones, not every one. The sample carries 2 million to 2.5 million clones, 93% recorded once. The V segment lost 1 base and the J segment 3 bases; nucleotides outside the gene matches: 8. This CDR3 comprises 17 residues. CDR1 and CDR2 from the germline V gene are SGHVS and FNYEAQ. A remark on this clone: Antigen: not known.

Terminally differentiated effector memory CD45RA+ cells were left out of the naive CD8 fraction, which was CD45RO-negative and positively selected for CCR7. Sequencing used naive CD8+ T cells from PBMCs. The sequence was obtained from a man between 18 and 29 years old in good health. Some clones in this sample may be carry-over from other donors' samples. The J gene is TRBJ2-2, the V gene TRBV7-6; 7 bases fit TRBD2. DNA of the CDR3: TGTGCCAGCAGCTTAGGTCTAGGACTAGTGCACACCGGGGAGCTGTTTTTT. It encodes CASSLGLGLVHTGELFF. Together with reference TRBV7-6 and TRBJ2-2, the CDR3 gives the full variable domain: GAGVSQSPRYKVTKRGQDVALRCDPISGHVSLYWYRQALGQGPEFLTYFNYEAQQDKSGLPNDRFSAERPEGSISTLTIQRTEQRDSAMYRCASSLGLGLVHTGELFFGEGSRLTVL.